This T cell receptor (beta chain) emerged from a study of blood T cells in healthy people across ages. Isolation per sample recovered at least 6 million PBMCs. The second PCR ran roughly 6 to 11 cycles with a sample-barcoded 5' primer and J-beta primers. TCRdb analysed the 5' RACE reads with MiXCR anew, one entry per CDR3 protein. The sample holds approximately 940,000 distinct CDR3 sequences, 40% to 60% seen once. Points on this clonotype: A read error may account for a junction end that differs from germline.

The CDR3 length is 17 residues. Germline loops: CDR1 MNHNS, CDR2 SASEGT. This clonotype was sampled from a man younger than 40 in good health. The V gene is TRBV6-1, the J gene TRBJ2-7; 12 bases match TRBD1. The J call may not be correct, given that the DNA end is closer to TRBJ2-5. Sequencing input: blood. CDR3 sequence reads: CAGSEIRDRGLVETQYF. Here the CDR3 DNA reads TGTGCCGGCAGTGAAATCCGGGACAGGGGGCTAGTGGAGACCCAGTACTTC.